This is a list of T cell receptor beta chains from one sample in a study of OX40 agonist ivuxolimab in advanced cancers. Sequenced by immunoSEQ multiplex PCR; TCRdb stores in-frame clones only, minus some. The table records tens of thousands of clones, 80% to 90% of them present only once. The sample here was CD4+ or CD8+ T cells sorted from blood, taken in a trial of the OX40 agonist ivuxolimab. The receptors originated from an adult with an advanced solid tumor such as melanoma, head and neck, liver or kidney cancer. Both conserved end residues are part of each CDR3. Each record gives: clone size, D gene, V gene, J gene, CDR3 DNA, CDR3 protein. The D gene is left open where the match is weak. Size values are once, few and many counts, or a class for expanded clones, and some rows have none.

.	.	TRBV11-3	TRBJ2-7	TGTGCCAGCAGCTTGTCAGGTTACTACGAGCAGTACTTC	CASSLSGYYEQYF
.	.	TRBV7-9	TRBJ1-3	TGTGCCAGCAGCTCAGGGTTCTCTGGAAACACCATATATTTT	CASSSGFSGNTIYF
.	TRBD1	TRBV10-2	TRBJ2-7	TGCGCCAGCTGGACAGGGGACCACGAGCAGTACTTC	CASWTGDHEQYF
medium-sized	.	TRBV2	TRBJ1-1	TGTGCCAGCAGTTTCGACGCGAACACTGAAGCTTTCTTT	CASSFDANTEAFF
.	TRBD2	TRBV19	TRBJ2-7	TGTGCCAGTAGGGTTAGCGGGAACGACGAGCAGTACTTC	CASRVSGNDEQYF
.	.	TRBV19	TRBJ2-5	TGTGCCAGAGAAGCAGCGTTTTTAGAGACCCAGTACTTC	CAREAAFLETQYF
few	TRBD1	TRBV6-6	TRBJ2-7	TGTGCCAGCAGATCGGGACAGGGGTTCAACGAGCAGTACTTC	CASRSGQGFNEQYF
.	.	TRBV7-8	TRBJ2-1	TGTGCCAGCAAGGGGTCCCCATACTACAATGAGCAGTTCTTC	CASKGSPYYNEQFF
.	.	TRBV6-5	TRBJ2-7	TGTGCCAGCAGTTACGGCGCAGGGGAGTACGAGCAGTACTTC	CASSYGAGEYEQYF
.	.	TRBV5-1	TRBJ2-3	TGCGCCAGCAGCTTGTTCGATACGCAGTATTTT	CASSLFDTQYF
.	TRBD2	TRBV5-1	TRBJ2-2	TGCGCCAGCAGCTTCTTGGCGGGAGACACCGGGGAGCTGTTTTTT	CASSFLAGDTGELFF
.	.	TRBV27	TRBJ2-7	TGTGCCAGCAGTTTTAACGGCATCTACGAGCAGTACTTC	CASSFNGIYEQYF
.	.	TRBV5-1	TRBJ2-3	TGCGCCAGCAGCTTGGGTAGCGTAACTAGCACAGATACGCAGTATTTT	CASSLGSVTSTDTQYF
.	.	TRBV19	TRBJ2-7	TGTGCCAGTAGTGTGACTAGTGTCTCCTACGAGCAGTACTTC	CASSVTSVSYEQYF
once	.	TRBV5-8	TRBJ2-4	TGTGCCAGCAGCTTTTCAGGGATAAACATTCAGTACTTC	CASSFSGINIQYF
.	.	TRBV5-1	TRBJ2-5	TGCGCCAGCAGCTTAACGGGCGTCGGGAAAGAGACCCAGTACTTC	CASSLTGVGKETQYF
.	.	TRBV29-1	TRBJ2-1	TGCAGCGTAGATATCCTTGCTGGAAATGAGCAGTTCTTC	CSVDILAGNEQFF
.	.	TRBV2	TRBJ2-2	TGTGCCAGTTACTATAGCACCGGGGAGCTGTTTTTT	CASYYSTGELFF
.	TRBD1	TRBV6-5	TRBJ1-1	TGTGCCAGCAGTTTAGGGACAGGGTGGACTGAAGCTTTCTTT	CASSLGTGWTEAFF
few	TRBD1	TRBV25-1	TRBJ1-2	TGTGCCAGCAGTGGTAACAGGGGAGAGGGCTATGGCTACACCTTC	CASSGNRGEGYGYTF
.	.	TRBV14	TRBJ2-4	TGTGCCAGCAGCCGGGAGAGGGGTTTGGGGGCCAAAAACATTCAGTACTTC	CASSRERGLGAKNIQYF
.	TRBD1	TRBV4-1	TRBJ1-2	TGCGCCAGCCTAATCGAACAGGGGGCAGCTAACTATGGCTACACCTTC	CASLIEQGAANYGYTF
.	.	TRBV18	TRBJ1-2	TGTGCCAGCTCTCAAGACGGATCCTATGGCTACACCTTC	CASSQDGSYGYTF
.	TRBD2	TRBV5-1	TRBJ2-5	TGCGCCAGCAGCTCGACTAGCGGGGGGCAAGAGACCCAGTACTTC	CASSSTSGGQETQYF
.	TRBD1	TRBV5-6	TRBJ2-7	TGTGCCAGCAGCTCTTCCCGGGACAGTCCCTACGAGCAGTACTTC	CASSSSRDSPYEQYF
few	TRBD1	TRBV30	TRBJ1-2	TGTGCCTGGCAACCGGGGACAGGGGGCAGTGGCTACACCTTC	CAWQPGTGGSGYTF
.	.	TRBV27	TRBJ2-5	TGTGCCAGCAGTTTATTAATTGGGGCCTCCGAGACCCAGTACTTC	CASSLLIGASETQYF
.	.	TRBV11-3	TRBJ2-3	TGTGCCAGCAGCTTAGGTACTAGCACAGATACGCAGTATTTT	CASSLGTSTDTQYF
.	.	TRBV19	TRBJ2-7	TGTGCCAGTAACCCGACAGGCGCCTCCTACGAGCAGTACTTC	CASNPTGASYEQYF
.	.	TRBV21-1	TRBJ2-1	TGTGCCAGCAGCTCACGAGACGGGACTAGTAAGGATGAGCAGTTCTTC	CASSSRDGTSKDEQFF
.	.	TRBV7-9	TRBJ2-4	TGTGCCAGCAGCTTACTAGGTACAAACATTCAGTACTTC	CASSLLGTNIQYF
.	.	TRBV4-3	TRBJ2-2	TGCGCCAGCAGCCAAGCGGCCAGCGGGCACGCGAACACCGGGGAGCTGTTTTTT	CASSQAASGHANTGELFF
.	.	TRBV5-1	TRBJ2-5	TGCGCCAGCAGCTGGGAGACCCAGTACTTC	CASSWETQYF
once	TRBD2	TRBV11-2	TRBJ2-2	TGTGCCAGCAGAGTAGCGGGAGGGGCCCGGGAGCTGTTTTTT	CASRVAGGARELFF
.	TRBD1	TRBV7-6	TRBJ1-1	TGTGCCAGCAGCGCCACCAGACAGGGGAACACTGAAGCTTTCTTT	CASSATRQGNTEAFF
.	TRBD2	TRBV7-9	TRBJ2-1	TGTGCCAGCAGCGCTACTAGCGGGCATGAGCAGTTCTTC	CASSATSGHEQFF
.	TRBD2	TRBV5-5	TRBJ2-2	TGTGCCAGCAGCCCGGGAGGGGTTAACACCGGGGAGCTGTTTTTT	CASSPGGVNTGELFF
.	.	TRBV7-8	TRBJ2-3	TGTGCCAGCAGCGGCAGCGGGCCGCCCACAGATACGCAGTATTTT	CASSGSGPPTDTQYF
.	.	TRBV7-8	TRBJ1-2	TGTGCCAGCAGCTCCCAAAGCCTTGCTAACTATGGCTACACCTTC	CASSSQSLANYGYTF
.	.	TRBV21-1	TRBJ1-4	TGTGCCAGCAGCAGGGGTGGACAGGGGGACGAAAAACTGTTTTTT	CASSRGGQGDEKLFF
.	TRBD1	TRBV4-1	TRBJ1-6	TGCGCCAGCAGCCCAGGTGGGGGGGCCGGGACAGGCCTCCACTTT	CASSPGGGAGTGLHF
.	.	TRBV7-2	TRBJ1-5	TGTGCCAGCAGCTTCTACAGCAATCAGCCCCAGCATTTT	CASSFYSNQPQHF
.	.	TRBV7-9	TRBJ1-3	TGTGCCAGCAGATACGCTACAAGCAGAAACACCATATATTTT	CASRYATSRNTIYF